The 6 T cell receptor beta chains below all came from one sample that was sequenced in a study of glioma-infiltrating T cells. The iRepertoire nested amplicon-rescue multiplex PCR amplified TCR alpha and beta CDR3s from RNA. TCRdb reanalysed the multiplex PCR reads using MiXCR and keeps one entry per CDR3 protein. The data hold approximately 100,000 distinct CDR3 sequences, with about 25% observed a single time. The specimen sequenced was glioma tissue, nonneoplastic brain tissue, or PBMCs (not recorded which). All receptors come from a human donor with low-grade glioma or glioblastoma, undergoing nonglioma brain surgery, or in good health (not recorded which).

This clonotype was seen at least ten times. Given a much more abundant clone one base away, this may be a read error. This rearrangement joins TRBV6-5 to TRBJ1-5; 10 nucleotides line up with TRBD1. This CDR3 spans 15 amino acids. CDR1 is MNHEY, CDR2 SVGAGI, per germline. As DNA, the CDR3 is TGTGCCGGCAGTTACACCCGGGACAGGGGTCAGCCCCAGCATTTT. This translates into CAGSYTRDRGQPQHF.

This sequence joins TRBV4-2 and TRBJ1-1; no clear D gene. V was pared by 1 base and J by 2 bases, with 2 bases between. The CDR3 has 12 residues. CDR1 is LGHNA, CDR2 YNFKEQ, per germline. CDR3 coding DNA: TGTGCCAGCAGCCAAGTTAACACTGAAGCTTTCTTT. Amino acids: CASSQVNTEAFF.

This clonotype was observed at least ten times. The V and J genes are TRBV5-4 and TRBJ2-7; 7 bases are shared with TRBD1. CDR1 SGHNT and CDR2 YYREEE come from the germline V gene (reference sequence). The V segment lost 5 bases and the J segment 3 bases; nucleotides outside the gene matches: 11. The CDR3 length is 15 residues. The CDR3 DNA sequence: TGTGCCAGCAGTTCCCCCGGGACAGCTATCTACGAGCAGTACTTC. Residues: CASSSPGTAIYEQYF.

The table lists this clonotype with a few counts. J is TRBJ2-5 and V is TRBV5-4; TRBD2 matches 8 bases. V was pared by 3 bases and J by 5 bases, with 12 bases of the junction left unmatched. The germline V gene encodes CDR1 SGHNT and CDR2 YYREEE (reference sequence). The CDR3 contains 16 residues. This CDR3 reads CASSSPSGGRKETQYF. The CDR3 bases are TGTGCCAGCAGCTCGCCTTCGGGGGGGCGTAAGGAGACCCAGTACTTC.

The sample holds many counts of this clonotype. The chain combines TRBV29-1 with TRBJ2-7; 12 bases agree with TRBD2. CDR3 length: 14 amino acids. The junction had 6 bases not matched to a gene; V was cut back by 6 bases and J by 3 bases. Per germline, CDR1 SQVTM and CDR2 ANQGSEA. CDR3 region: CSVSPGLAGYEQYF. The CDR3 nucleotides are TGCAGCGTGTCCCCGGGACTAGCGGGCTACGAGCAGTACTTC.

The V call is TRBV11-2, the J call TRBJ1-1; D is unresolved. The V gene's germline CDR1 is SGHAT and CDR2 FQNNGV. There are 15 residues in the CDR3. Trimming pared 2 bases from V and 1 base from J, leaving 11 bases between. CDR3 in amino acids: CASSLRLQRNTEAFF. CDR3 nucleotide sequence: TGTGCCAGCAGCTTACGCCTACAGAGGAACACTGAAGCTTTCTTT.